This TCR beta chain was sequenced for a study of a mutant IDH1 vaccine in newly diagnosed glioma. Germline V CDR1 and CDR2: SEHNR, FQNEAQ (reference sequence). Unmatched junction bases numbered 9, after V lost 3 bases and J lost 8 bases. The CDR3 length is 14 residues. A remark on this clone: Its antigen remains unknown.

The time point was: week 11, during vaccination. In every dose of vaccine, 300 ug of mutant IDH1 20-mer peptide was given alongside topical imiquimod. Method: immunoSEQ multiplex PCR; TCRdb's copy keeps in-frame clones and lacks some. The data show 50,000 to 65,000 clones, 65% to 85% seen once. The sequence came from a woman between 45 and 65 years old with glioma. Source: PBMCs, taken from a glioma patient whose treatment included an IDH1 peptide vaccine. The chain is built from TRBV7-9 and TRBJ1-2; 7 bases fit TRBD1. CDR3 sequence: CASSFSGQAIGYTF. CDR3 bases: TGTGCCAGCAGCTTCAGTGGACAGGCCATCGGCTACACCTTC.